What follows describes a single T cell receptor beta chain. As processed by the authors: Estimation of nucleated cell counts relied on the amplification of reference gene primers. Profiling relied on immunoSEQ multiplex PCR, and the TCRdb table lists in-frame clones only, not all of them. The V and J calls and the clone size are those of that table, but D and trimming were determined from the DNA. In the table there are 140,000 to 150,000 clones, roughly 79% of which are singletons. This record comes from a study of blood T cell repertoires in COVID-19. Study-level information: Samples of COVID-19 (acute and convalescent) were obtained from the United States, Italy and Spain. PBMCs, B-cell-depleted T cells, or T cells provided the cDNA or gDNA that made up the material.

V was pared by 5 bases and J by 5 bases, with 5 bases between. Germline V gene data show CDR1 as SEHNR and CDR2 as FQNEAQ (reference sequence). CDR3 length: 11 amino acids. The sample consisted of peripheral blood. The chain combines TRBV7-9 with TRBJ2-3; no clear D. This sequence was found in a human donor with acute or convalescent COVID-19. The donor label of this sample is uncertain. CDR3 DNA sequence: TGTGCCAGCAGCCCCCAAGATACGCAGTATTTT. Its protein product is CASSPQDTQYF.